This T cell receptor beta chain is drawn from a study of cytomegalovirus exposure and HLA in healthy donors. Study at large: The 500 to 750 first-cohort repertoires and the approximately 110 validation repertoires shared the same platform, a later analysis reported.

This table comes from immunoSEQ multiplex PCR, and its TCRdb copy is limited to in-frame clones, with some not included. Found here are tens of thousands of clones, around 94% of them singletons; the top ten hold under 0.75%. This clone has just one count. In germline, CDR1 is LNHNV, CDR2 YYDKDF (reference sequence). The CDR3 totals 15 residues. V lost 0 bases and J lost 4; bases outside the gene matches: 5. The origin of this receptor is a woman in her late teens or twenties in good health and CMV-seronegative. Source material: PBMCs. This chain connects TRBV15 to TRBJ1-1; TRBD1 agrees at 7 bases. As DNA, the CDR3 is TGTGCCACCAGCAGAGAACGACAGGGCGGCACTGAAGCTTTCTTT. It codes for CATSRERQGGTEAFF. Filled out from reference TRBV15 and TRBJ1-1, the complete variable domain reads DAMVIQNPRYQVTQFGKPVTLSCSQTLNHNVMYWYQQKSSQAPKLLFHYYDKDFNNEADTPDNFQSRRPNTSFCFLDIRSPGLGDTAMYLCATSRERQGGTEAFFGQGTRLTVV.